This T cell receptor (beta chain) was documented in a study of sequential checkpoint blockade in melanoma. Study overall: Patients were randomized 1:1 to nivolumab-then-ipilimumab or ipilimumab-then-nivolumab first-line. Each arm's sequence ended with maintenance nivolumab.

Treatment of the sample: randomized to nivolumab then ipilimumab (arm A) or the reverse (arm B). DNA-damaging chemotherapy had not been given to any patient beforehand. Sorted cells were live CD3+CD8+, lacking CD19 and CD56, from PBMCs. Unmatched junction bases numbered 4, after V lost 1 base and J lost 4 bases. The germline V gene encodes CDR1 SGHVS and CDR2 FNYEAQ. The CDR3 runs 17 residues. The assay was immunoSEQ multiplex PCR, and TCRdb's table has in-frame clones only and misses some. This table holds 10,000 or so clones, 55% to 85% found once. The rearrangement joins TRBV7-6 to TRBJ1-4, with 12 bases identical to TRBD1. The sample here was CD8+ T cells sorted from blood (inferred from file names), taken from a patient given nivolumab and ipilimumab in sequence. The TCR originated in a human donor with melanoma. The CDR3 bases are TGTGCCAGCAGCTTAGTGGGACAGGGGGCCGTTAATGAAAAACTGTTTTTT. Translating it yields CASSLVGQGAVNEKLFF. Full variable domain (missing parts from reference TRBV7-6 and TRBJ1-4): GAGVSQSPRYKVTKRGQDVALRCDPISGHVSLYWYRQALGQGPEFLTYFNYEAQQDKSGLPNDRFSAERPEGSISTLTIQRTEQRDSAMYRCASSLVGQGAVNEKLFFGSGTQLSVL.